The 8 T cell receptor beta chains reported below all come from one sample, sequenced in a study of CD8 T cells in Susac syndrome. RNA totalling roughly 0.5 to 1 ug underwent reverse transcription with random hexamers. TCRdb ran MiXCR on the immunoSEQ multiplex PCR reads and lists one entry per CDR3 protein. The sample lists fewer than 350,000 distinct CDR3 sequences, about 89% seen once, with around 0.18% in the top ten. Sequencing was carried out using CD8+ T cells from PBMCs. These receptors were obtained from a human donor with multiple sclerosis.

The chain links TRBV4-2 to TRBJ2-1; D remains unclear. This CDR3 is 11 amino acids long. V was cut by 4 bases and J by 10 bases, with 8 bases left in between. Germline-derived CDR1 and CDR2 are LGHNA and YNFKEQ. The CDR3 is CASSLLAEQFF. The CDR3 bases are TGTGCCAGCAGCCTACTGGCCGAGCAGTTCTTC.

The chain couples TRBV27 to TRBJ2-1, with a tentative D call TRBD1 (5 bases). This CDR3 spans 16 amino acids. Germline loops: CDR1 MNHEY, CDR2 SMNVEV (reference sequence). V was pared by 6 bases and J by 3 bases, with 18 bases between. In DNA form, the CDR3 reads TGTGCCAGCAGCCCTTCCCTCGACAGATACTACAATGAGCAGTTCTTC. Translation: CASSPSLDRYYNEQFF.

This chain joins TRBV9 and TRBJ2-1, with 14 bases identical to TRBD2. With 4 bases clipped from V and 8 bases from J, the junction kept 11 bases outside the gene matches. CDR1 SGDLS and CDR2 YYNGEE come from the germline V gene. The length of the CDR3 is 17 residues. The DNA for the CDR3 is TGTGCCAGCAGCCCCGAGACTAGCGGGGGGGCAACCGATGAGCAGTTCTTC. It translates to CASSPETSGGATDEQFF.

The chain employs TRBV29-1 and TRBJ1-1; D ambiguous. The germline V gene has CDR1 SQVTM and CDR2 ANQGSEA. V was pared by 5 bases and J by 6 bases, with 28 bases between. The CDR3 covers 17 residues. CDR3 loop: CSVYDSPAAPPGAEAFF. CDR3 bases: TGCAGCGTTTACGATTCCCCAGCGGCTCCCCCCGGAGCTGAAGCTTTCTTT.

V and J are TRBV20-1 and TRBJ2-7; TRBD2 matches 7 bases. Germline CDR1 is DFQATT and CDR2 is SNEGSKA (reference sequence). The CDR3 length is 13 residues. V was clipped by 6 bases and J by 3 bases; unmatched bases: 8. The CDR3: CSASAGDGYEQYF. The CDR3 region has the DNA TGCAGTGCCAGCGCGGGGGACGGCTACGAGCAGTACTTC.

The chain has TRBV30 and TRBJ2-7, with D perhaps matching TRBD2 (6 bases). V dropped 5 bases and J dropped 6 bases, with 20 bases sitting between them. Germline lookup yields CDR1 GTSNPN and CDR2 SVGIG (reference sequence). The CDR3 consists of 14 residues. As DNA, the CDR3 is TGTGCCTGGTCTACCGGGGGATTTGGGTCCGAGCAGTACTTC. Its protein product is CAWSTGGFGSEQYF.

This chain connects TRBV28 to TRBJ2-1; no definite D call. From germline, CDR1 is MDHEN and CDR2 SYDVKM. V was trimmed by 5 bases and J by 0 bases, leaving 23 bases between them. The CDR3 runs to 19 residues. CDR3 DNA: TGTGCCAGCAGTGAACCTCTTTTACCTCGGGCAAACTCCTACAATGAGCAGTTCTTC. Protein: CASSEPLLPRANSYNEQFF.

In its sample, this clonotype was seen a few times. The V call is TRBV2, the J call TRBJ2-2; 8 nucleotides match TRBD2. The CDR3 consists of 15 residues. V lost 4 bases, J lost 6 bases, and 7 bases stayed unmatched. Germline CDR1 reads SNHLY; CDR2 reads FYNNEI. The CDR3 DNA is TGTGCCAGCAGTGCTCCGGGAGGGCCTCCCGGGGAGCTGTTTTTT. Its protein product is CASSAPGGPPGELFF.